A selection of T cell receptor beta chains follows, all from one sample in a study of response to subunit inactivated influenza vaccine. Via MiXCR, TCRdb re-called the RT-PCR reads, giving one row per CDR3 protein. The sample records 700,000 to 900,000 distinct CDR3 sequences, around 20% being singletons. The material sequenced was PBMCs from blood, taken 5 days after vaccination. These receptor sequences come from a man aged 50-59 years who received an inactivated influenza vaccine. The CDR3 runs from the conserved cysteine through the conserved F or W. Fields, in order: CDR3 length, V gene, clone size, D gene, J gene, CDR3 protein, CDR3 DNA. The D gene is left open where the match is weak. Only part of the rows carry a size: once, few, many, or a class if the clone is expanded.

len: 16
v_gene: TRBV28
abundance: -
d_gene: -
j_gene: TRBJ2-7
CDR3aa: CASNPEGRAPLYEQYF
CDR3nt: TGTGCCAGCAACCCAGAGGGACGGGCCCCCCTCTACGAGCAGTACTTC

len: 11
v_gene: TRBV29-1
abundance: many
d_gene: -
j_gene: TRBJ2-5
CDR3aa: CSVVRAETQYF
CDR3nt: TGCAGCGTTGTTCGGGCAGAGACCCAGTACTTC

len: 12
v_gene: TRBV29-1
abundance: few
d_gene: -
j_gene: TRBJ2-7
CDR3aa: CSVASRHAEQYF
CDR3nt: TGCAGCGTTGCCAGCCGTCACGCGGAGCAGTACTTC

len: 13
v_gene: TRBV20-1
abundance: -
d_gene: -
j_gene: TRBJ1-1
CDR3aa: CSPNRGGNTEAFF
CDR3nt: TGCAGTCCGAACCGAGGGGGGAACACTGAAGCTTTCTTT

len: 15
v_gene: TRBV27
abundance: -
d_gene: TRBD1
j_gene: TRBJ2-7
CDR3aa: CASSSWTGGGYEQYF
CDR3nt: TGTGCCAGCAGTTCCTGGACAGGGGGCGGTTACGAGCAGTACTTC

len: 15
v_gene: TRBV12-3/TRBV12-4
abundance: few
d_gene: -
j_gene: TRBJ1-6
CDR3aa: CASSINIAYNSPLHF
CDR3nt: TGTGCCAGCAGTATAAATATCGCCTATAATTCACCCCTCCACTTT

len: 14
v_gene: TRBV2
abundance: once
d_gene: -
j_gene: TRBJ1-5
CDR3aa: CASREGGSYQPQHF
CDR3nt: TGTGCCAGCAGGGAAGGAGGCAGCTATCAGCCCCAGCATTTT

len: 14
v_gene: TRBV6-1
abundance: -
d_gene: -
j_gene: TRBJ2-5
CDR3aa: CASQRFWANRTQYF
CDR3nt: TGTGCCAGCCAGAGATTTTGGGCAAACAGGACCCAGTACTTC

len: 15
v_gene: TRBV18
abundance: -
d_gene: TRBD1
j_gene: TRBJ1-2
CDR3aa: CASSPRDRGTAGYTF
CDR3nt: TGTGCCAGCTCACCTCGGGACAGGGGGACGGCTGGCTACACCTTC

len: 17
v_gene: TRBV20-1
abundance: many
d_gene: TRBD2
j_gene: TRBJ2-3
CDR3aa: CSARDLYLAGAQDTQYF
CDR3nt: TGCAGTGCTAGAGATCTTTATCTGGCGGGAGCGCAAGATACGCAGTATTTT

len: 15
v_gene: TRBV20-1
abundance: few
d_gene: TRBD1
j_gene: TRBJ1-5
CDR3aa: CSARDRKGASQPQHF
CDR3nt: TGCAGTGCTAGAGATAGAAAGGGGGCTTCACAGCCCCAGCATTTT

len: 16
v_gene: TRBV6-2/TRBV6-3
abundance: -
d_gene: -
j_gene: TRBJ2-6
CDR3aa: CATGTPLQSGANVLTF
CDR3nt: TGTGCGACAGGTACCCCCCTCCAATCTGGGGCCAACGTCCTGACTTTC

len: 14
v_gene: TRBV5-1
abundance: -
d_gene: -
j_gene: TRBJ2-7
CDR3aa: CASSQGTRTYEQYF
CDR3nt: TGCGCCAGCAGCCAGGGGACACGCACCTACGAGCAGTACTTC

len: 15
v_gene: TRBV5-5
abundance: -
d_gene: -
j_gene: TRBJ2-5
CDR3aa: CASSLDLGQQETQYF
CDR3nt: TGTGCCAGCAGCTTGGATCTAGGCCAACAAGAGACCCAGTACTTC

len: 15
v_gene: TRBV18
abundance: -
d_gene: TRBD1
j_gene: TRBJ2-7
CDR3aa: CASSQGQVKSYEQYF
CDR3nt: TGTGCCAGCTCACAAGGACAGGTAAAGTCCTACGAGCAGTACTTC

len: 15
v_gene: TRBV20-1
abundance: -
d_gene: -
j_gene: TRBJ1-5
CDR3aa: CSARDHRQGNQPQHF
CDR3nt: TGCAGTGCTAGAGATCACAGGCAGGGCAATCAGCCCCAGCATTTT

len: 16
v_gene: TRBV3-1
abundance: -
d_gene: TRBD1
j_gene: TRBJ2-1
CDR3aa: CASSHETGMSYNEQFF
CDR3nt: TGTGCCAGCAGCCACGAGACAGGGATGTCCTACAATGAGCAGTTCTTC

len: 13
v_gene: TRBV7-2
abundance: many
d_gene: -
j_gene: TRBJ2-7
CDR3aa: CASSSRAAYEQYF
CDR3nt: TGTGCCAGCAGCTCCCGGGCCGCCTACGAGCAGTACTTC

len: 14
v_gene: TRBV20-1
abundance: -
d_gene: -
j_gene: TRBJ2-5
CDR3aa: CSARDPWNQETQYF
CDR3nt: TGCAGTGCTAGAGATCCGTGGAACCAAGAGACCCAGTACTTC

len: 14
v_gene: TRBV12-3/TRBV12-4
abundance: -
d_gene: -
j_gene: TRBJ1-1
CDR3aa: CASSFPPQNTEAFF
CDR3nt: TGTGCCAGCAGTTTTCCCCCTCAGAACACTGAAGCTTTCTTT

len: 15
v_gene: TRBV20-1
abundance: few
d_gene: TRBD2
j_gene: TRBJ2-7
CDR3aa: CSARDPLAVTYEQYF
CDR3nt: TGCAGTGCTAGAGATCCCCTAGCGGTCACCTACGAGCAGTACTTC

len: 15
v_gene: TRBV7-2
abundance: -
d_gene: -
j_gene: TRBJ2-2
CDR3aa: CASSNREFNTGELFF
CDR3nt: TGTGCCAGCAGCAACAGGGAGTTTAACACCGGGGAGCTGTTTTTT

len: 20
v_gene: TRBV6-2/TRBV6-3
abundance: -
d_gene: TRBD2
j_gene: TRBJ2-3
CDR3aa: CASSTSRRLAGALGGDTQYF
CDR3nt: TGTGCCAGCAGTACCAGCCGGCGACTAGCGGGGGCCCTCGGGGGAGATACGCAGTATTTT

len: 14
v_gene: TRBV12-3/TRBV12-4
abundance: many
d_gene: -
j_gene: TRBJ2-7
CDR3aa: CASSPSGGAYEQYF
CDR3nt: TGTGCCAGCAGTCCTAGTGGGGGGGCGTACGAGCAGTACTTC

len: 13
v_gene: TRBV20-1
abundance: few
d_gene: TRBD1
j_gene: TRBJ2-1
CDR3aa: CSAGTGIYNEQFF
CDR3nt: TGCAGTGCCGGGACAGGGATATACAATGAGCAGTTCTTC

len: 16
v_gene: TRBV7-3
abundance: -
d_gene: -
j_gene: TRBJ2-2
CDR3aa: CASSFLGTNHTGELFF
CDR3nt: TGTGCCAGCAGCTTCTTGGGGACCAACCACACCGGGGAGCTGTTTTTT

len: 17
v_gene: TRBV20-1
abundance: few
d_gene: TRBD2
j_gene: TRBJ2-1
CDR3aa: CSARRTSGGRSYNEQFF
CDR3nt: TGCAGTGCCCGCCGGACTAGCGGGGGCCGCTCCTACAATGAGCAGTTCTTC

len: 12
v_gene: TRBV20-1
abundance: -
d_gene: -
j_gene: TRBJ2-7
CDR3aa: CSAQVAAYEQYF
CDR3nt: TGCAGTGCCCAGGTAGCGGCCTACGAGCAGTACTTC

len: 15
v_gene: TRBV20-1
abundance: -
d_gene: -
j_gene: TRBJ2-1
CDR3aa: CSAGDSLRSHNEQFF
CDR3nt: TGCAGTGCCGGGGACTCTCTGCGGTCCCACAATGAGCAGTTCTTC

len: 13
v_gene: TRBV7-7
abundance: many
d_gene: -
j_gene: TRBJ2-3
CDR3aa: CASSLGEADTQYF
CDR3nt: TGTGCTAGCAGCTTAGGGGAGGCGGATACGCAGTATTTT

len: 13
v_gene: TRBV3-1
abundance: -
d_gene: -
j_gene: TRBJ1-1
CDR3aa: CASSQGPQSEAFF
CDR3nt: TGTGCCAGCAGCCAAGGTCCACAGTCCGAAGCTTTCTTT

len: 16
v_gene: TRBV13
abundance: -
d_gene: TRBD2
j_gene: TRBJ2-5
CDR3aa: CASSSFRTSGEETQYF
CDR3nt: TGTGCCAGCAGCTCCTTCCGGACTAGCGGGGAAGAGACCCAGTACTTC

len: 17
v_gene: TRBV15
abundance: few
d_gene: -
j_gene: TRBJ1-3
CDR3aa: CATSRAWGASSGNTIYF
CDR3nt: TGTGCCACCAGCAGAGCTTGGGGGGCAAGCTCTGGAAACACCATATATTTT

len: 17
v_gene: TRBV5-1
abundance: -
d_gene: TRBD2
j_gene: TRBJ2-7
CDR3aa: CASSLAPLTGGPGEQYF
CDR3nt: TGCGCCAGCAGCTTGGCCCCTCTAACGGGAGGGCCGGGCGAGCAGTACTTC

len: 15
v_gene: TRBV12-3/TRBV12-4
abundance: -
d_gene: -
j_gene: TRBJ2-6
CDR3aa: CASNNAGVGANVLTF
CDR3nt: TGTGCCAGCAACAACGCAGGGGTTGGGGCCAACGTCCTGACTTTC

len: 17
v_gene: TRBV5-1
abundance: -
d_gene: TRBD1
j_gene: TRBJ1-4
CDR3aa: CASSWTGRVATNEKLFF
CDR3nt: TGCGCCAGCAGCTGGACAGGGCGGGTGGCAACTAATGAAAAACTGTTTTTT

len: 14
v_gene: TRBV5-6
abundance: few
d_gene: -
j_gene: TRBJ2-7
CDR3aa: CASSLRGDPYEQYF
CDR3nt: TGTGCCAGCAGCTTGAGAGGGGACCCCTACGAGCAGTACTTC

len: 16
v_gene: TRBV18
abundance: -
d_gene: TRBD2
j_gene: TRBJ2-2
CDR3aa: CASSPGTSGDSGELFF
CDR3nt: TGTGCCAGCTCACCTGGGACTAGCGGGGACTCCGGGGAGCTGTTTTTT

len: 15
v_gene: TRBV7-2
abundance: few
d_gene: -
j_gene: TRBJ2-1
CDR3aa: CASSERHPSYNEQFF
CDR3nt: TGTGCCAGCAGCGAGCGACACCCCTCCTACAATGAGCAGTTCTTC

len: 15
v_gene: TRBV28
abundance: -
d_gene: -
j_gene: TRBJ2-1
CDR3aa: CASSGITHIYNEQFF
CDR3nt: TGTGCCAGCAGTGGGATTACTCACATCTACAATGAGCAGTTCTTC

len: 15
v_gene: TRBV7-8
abundance: -
d_gene: -
j_gene: TRBJ2-7
CDR3aa: CASSLVANSGYEQYF
CDR3nt: TGTGCCAGCAGCTTAGTAGCCAACTCCGGATACGAGCAGTACTTC